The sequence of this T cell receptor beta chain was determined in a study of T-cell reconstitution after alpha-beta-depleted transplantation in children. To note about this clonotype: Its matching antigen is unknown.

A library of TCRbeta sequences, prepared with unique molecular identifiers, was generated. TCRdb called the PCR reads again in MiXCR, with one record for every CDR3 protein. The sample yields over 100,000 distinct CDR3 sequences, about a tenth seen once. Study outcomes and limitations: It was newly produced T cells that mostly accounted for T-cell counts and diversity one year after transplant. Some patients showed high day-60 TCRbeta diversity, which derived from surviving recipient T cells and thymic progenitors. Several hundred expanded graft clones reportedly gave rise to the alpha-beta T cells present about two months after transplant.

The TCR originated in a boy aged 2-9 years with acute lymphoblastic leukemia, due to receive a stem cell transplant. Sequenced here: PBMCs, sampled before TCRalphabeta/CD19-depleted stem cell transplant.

The CDR3 spells CASRLANTGELFF. The CDR3 DNA follows: TGTGCCAGCAGGCTAGCGAACACCGGGGAGCTGTTTTTT. The V and J genes are TRBV6-1 and TRBJ2-2; D unclear. Per the germline V gene, CDR1 is MNHNS and CDR2 is SASEGT. V was shortened by 6 bases and J by 0 bases, with 5 bases between the two germline ends. The CDR3 runs 13 residues.